The 16 T cell receptor beta chains in this list originate from one sample, sequenced in a study of identical twins. One entry per CDR3 protein results from TCRdb running MiXCR on the 5' RACE reads. The sample includes 270,000 or so distinct CDR3 sequences, around 8.8% of them seen just once. This sample also belongs to another study, concerning yellow fever vaccine responses in identical twins.

What was sequenced was CD8+ T cells sorted from blood. These receptors came from a young woman in good health.

The chain recombines TRBV9 with TRBJ1-1, with 8 bases that match TRBD1. Germline CDR1 is SGDLS and CDR2 is YYNGEE. V lost 3 bases to trimming and J lost 0 bases; unmatched junction nucleotides: 1. The CDR3 runs to 14 residues. CDR3 in amino acids: CASSGTGMNTEAFF. DNA for the CDR3: TGTGCCAGCAGCGGGACAGGGATGAACACTGAAGCTTTCTTT. Looking up the rest from reference TRBV9 and TRBJ1-1 gives the full variable domain: DSGVTQTPKHLITATGQRVTLRCSPRSGDLSVYWYQQSLDQGLQFLIQYYNGEERAKGNILERFSAQQFPDLHSELNLSSLELGDSALYFCASSGTGMNTEAFFGQGTRLTVV.

This clonotype was observed many times. This chain connects TRBV4-1 to TRBJ2-1; D ambiguous. CDR1 is MGHRA and CDR2 is YSYEKL in the germline V gene. The CDR3 has 16 amino acids. The V and J ends lost 0 bases and 0 bases respectively, with 9 bases between them. CDR3 protein: CASSQEEGSSYNEQFF. The DNA of the CDR3 is TGCGCCAGCAGCCAAGAGGAAGGGTCCTCCTACAATGAGCAGTTCTTC.

This clonotype was detected only a few times. The V call is TRBV29-1, the J call TRBJ1-1, with 7 nucleotides matching TRBD1. In germline, CDR1 is SQVTM, CDR2 ANQGSEA. This CDR3 spans 13 amino acids. After removal of 4 bases from V and 7 bases from J, the junction contained 9 bases not matched to a gene. In DNA form, the CDR3 reads TGCAGCGTTGCCCCTTGGGGACAGTTTGAAGCTTTCTTT. Translated: CSVAPWGQFEAFF.

Ten or more counts support this clonotype. This chain links TRBV10-2 with TRBJ1-6, with a possible D match to TRBD1 (5 bases). The CDR3 runs to 13 residues. V gave up 2 bases and J gave up 8 bases, with 7 bases separating them. Looked up from germline, CDR1 is WSHSY and CDR2 is SAAADI. This chain's CDR3 is CASSEEGHSPLHF. CDR3 DNA: TGCGCCAGCAGTGAGGAGGGGCATTCACCCCTCCACTTT.

There are many counts of this clonotype. The V and J genes are TRBV28 and TRBJ2-7; 9 bases align to TRBD1. CDR1 is MDHEN, CDR2 SYDVKM, per germline. V shed 5 bases, J shed 2 bases, and the junction held 13 bases outside the gene matches. The CDR3 has 17 residues. The CDR3 protein is CASSESLRDRVTYEQYF. CDR3 DNA sequence: TGTGCCAGCAGTGAGTCCCTCCGGGACAGGGTAACCTACGAGCAGTACTTC.

The chain uses TRBV20-1 and TRBJ2-1; 16 bases match TRBD2. CDR3 length: 21 amino acids. Per germline, CDR1 DFQATT and CDR2 SNEGSKA (reference sequence). J was trimmed by 7 bases and V by 5 bases; bases with no gene match: 23. CDR3 DNA: TGCAGTGCTGACCGGGACAGGGGACTAGCGGGAGGGCCGGAGAGCATAAATGAGCAGTTCTTC. Its translation: CSADRDRGLAGGPESINEQFF.

The chain links TRBV5-6 to TRBJ2-5; perhaps TRBD2 as D (5 bases). The germline V and J ends were trimmed by 7 bases and 2 bases, with 15 bases remaining between them. The length of the CDR3 is 14 residues. Germline loops: CDR1 SGHDT, CDR2 YYEEEE. The CDR3 loop reads CASARVEEQETQYF. The CDR3 DNA is TGTGCCAGCGCCCGCGTGGAGGAGCAAGAGACCCAGTACTTC.

This clonotype was observed a handful of times. The gene calls are TRBV6-4 and TRBJ2-5, with 12 positions matching TRBD1. Germline CDR1 and CDR2: MRHNA and SNTAGT. The CDR3 is 14 residues long. V was clipped by 2 bases and J by 6 bases; unmatched bases: 1. CDR3 residues: CASSDGTGGQTQYF. The CDR3 DNA sequence: TGTGCCAGCAGTGACGGGACAGGGGGCCAGACCCAGTACTTC.

This clonotype was counted only a few times. The chain combines TRBV13 with TRBJ1-6; perhaps TRBD1 as D (5 bases). CDR1 and CDR2 (germline): PRHDT, FYEKMQ (reference sequence). The CDR3 totals 16 residues. Trimming shortened V by 0 bases and J by 9 bases, and 15 bases separated the two germline ends. The CDR3 reads CASSLGGGLVGSPLHF. The DNA for the CDR3 is TGTGCCAGCAGCTTAGGCGGGGGTCTAGTTGGTTCACCCCTCCACTTT.

This sequence joins TRBV11-2 and TRBJ2-1; TRBD1 matches at 7 bases. The V gene end was trimmed by 5 bases and the J gene end by 7 bases; junction bases not matched to a gene: 5. CDR3 size: 13 residues. CDR1 SGHAT and CDR2 FQNNGV come from the germline V gene. The DNA of the CDR3 is TGTGCCAGCAGCCACGGACAGGAGAATGAGCAGTTCTTC. This translates into CASSHGQENEQFF.

Only a few counts were recorded for this clonotype. The gene calls are TRBV9 and TRBJ2-5, with TRBD2 matching over 10 bases. Trimming cost V 1 base and J 5 bases; bases outside gene matches: 5. The CDR3 is 15 amino acids. Per germline, CDR1 SGDLS and CDR2 YYNGEE. The CDR3 coding sequence is TGTGCCAGCAGCGTATTAGCGGGGGGTGGGGAGACCCAGTACTTC. Amino acids: CASSVLAGGGETQYF.

This clonotype was seen a few times. V and J are TRBV4-2 and TRBJ2-3; the match to TRBD2 covers 11 bases. V gave up 1 base and J gave up 1 base; unmatched junction bases: 7. Germline V CDR1 and CDR2: LGHNA, YNFKEQ. The CDR3 runs to 18 residues. As DNA, the CDR3 is TGTGCCAGCAGCCAAGGGGTAGCGGGAGGGCCGGGCACAGATACGCAGTATTTT. As protein: CASSQGVAGGPGTDTQYF.

This clonotype was detected many times. The V and J genes are TRBV12-3 or TRBV12-4 and TRBJ2-1; TRBD2 might be the D (6 bases). Trimming removed 8 bases at V and 7 bases at J, with 15 bases between. The CDR3 runs to 13 residues. The CDR3, as DNA: TGTGCCAGCCTCCGGCGAGGAGGGAATGAGCAGTTCTTC. This codes for CASLRRGGNEQFF.

This clonotype was seen only a few times. CDR3 in DNA: TGTGCCAGCCCCCCCTACGAGCAGTACTTC. This sequence encodes CASPPYEQYF. The rearrangement uses TRBV27 and TRBJ2-7; D unresolved. Germline values: CDR1 MNHEY, CDR2 SMNVEV (reference sequence). V was cut by 8 bases and J by 2 bases, with 4 bases left in between. The CDR3 loop spans 10 amino acids.

The chain joins TRBV12-3 or TRBV12-4 to TRBJ2-5; 7 bases map to TRBD1. This CDR3 is built from 16 residues. Trimming removed 6 bases from V and 1 base from J; junction bases left unmatched: 11. DNA of the CDR3: TGTGCCAGCAGCTCCTCTCAGGGGGATCTCCAAGAGACCCAGTACTTC. Amino acids: CASSSSQGDLQETQYF.

This clonotype was recorded at least ten times. The chain links TRBV4-1 to TRBJ2-3, with D uncertain. Trimming stripped 0 bases from V and 0 bases from J, with 25 bases between. Germline-derived CDR1 and CDR2 are MGHRA and YSYEKL. CDR3 length: 21 residues. The CDR3 here is CASSQELTAERWVSSTDTQYF. The CDR3 DNA follows: TGCGCCAGCAGCCAAGAGTTAACTGCCGAACGTTGGGTCTCTAGCACAGATACGCAGTATTTT.